A single sample gave rise to the 5 T cell receptor beta chains below, sequenced in a study of T cell responses to AZD1222 COVID-19 vaccine. TCRdb keeps only in-frame clones here, not all; method: immunoSEQ multiplex PCR. The repertoire consists of about 50,000 clones, with around 80% occurring once and the leading ten covering roughly 7%. The sequencing here drew on peripheral blood, taken on day 0 of AZD1222 vaccination. These TCRs come from an adult in good health.

This clone has only a few counts. The chain employs TRBV6-2 or TRBV6-3 and TRBJ1-2; D is unresolved. Trimming took off 6 bases at V and 4 bases at J, with 18 bases between the two ends. Germline V gives CDR1 MNHEY, CDR2 SVGEGT. The length of the CDR3 is 15 residues. CDR3 residues: CASSPTQVATYGYTF. Here the CDR3 DNA reads TGTGCCAGCAGCCCTACTCAGGTGGCCACCTATGGCTACACCTTC.

The CDR3: CASSPRQGWIQPQHF. CDR3 bases: TGTGCCAGTAGTCCCCGACAGGGTTGGATTCAGCCCCAGCATTTT. This chain joins TRBV19 and TRBJ1-5; TRBD1 aligns across 7 bases. This CDR3 is 15 amino acids long. The ends lost 5 bases at V and 6 bases at J; junction bases unmatched: 10. Germline lookup yields CDR1 LNHDA and CDR2 SQIVND (reference sequence).

The V call is TRBV6-6, the J call TRBJ1-4, with TRBD1 as a possible D gene (5 bases). The CDR3 has 15 residues. Germline CDR1 and CDR2: MNHNY and SVGAGI (reference sequence). Trimming took off 0 bases at V and 8 bases at J, with 13 bases between the two ends. The CDR3 nucleotides read TGTGCCAGCAGTTACTCGGGACCATCGGGGGAAAAACTGTTTTTT. Its translation: CASSYSGPSGEKLFF.

The J gene is TRBJ1-2, the V gene TRBV19, with a tentative D call TRBD1 (5 bases). The V gene lost 3 bases and the J gene lost 7 bases, with 12 bases spanning the gap. Germline CDR1 reads LNHDA; CDR2 reads SQIVND (reference sequence). CDR3 length equals 13 residues. The CDR3, as DNA: TGTGCCAGTAGTATGGGGACGGACTTTGGCTACACCTTC. Amino acid sequence: CASSMGTDFGYTF.

The genes are TRBV29-1 and TRBJ2-1; unclear D gene. This CDR3 spans 12 amino acids. Trimming stripped 1 base from V and 10 bases from J, with 11 bases between. Germline CDR1 is SQVTM and CDR2 is ANQGSEA. Here the CDR3 DNA reads TGCAGCGTTGAAGGTTTAGTGAAGGAGCAGTTCTTC. Translation: CSVEGLVKEQFF.